The entry below describes one TCR beta chain. Its antigen is as yet unknown. CDR1 is LGHNA and CDR2 is YSLEER in the germline V gene. Trimming left V 2 bases short and J 1 base short, with 9 bases between. The CDR3 loop spans 15 amino acids. This sample stems from a study of cytomegalovirus exposure and HLA in healthy donors. Study observations and caveats: It is likely that the observed cluster of highly shared sequence variants was a sequencing artifact. Indistinguishable V segments such as TRBV6-2 and TRBV6-3 were excluded.

13 Jbeta primers and 60 Vbeta primers were used for the PCR. Sequenced by immunoSEQ multiplex PCR; TCRdb stores in-frame clones only, minus some. The sample shows around 130,000 clones, around four fifths of them seen only once. The chain links TRBV4-3 to TRBJ1-5, with D unclear. The source is a boy between 5 and 17 years old in good health and CMV-seronegative. The sample comprised PBMCs. The CDR3 reads CASSQNGGSNQPQHF. CDR3 bases: TGCGCCAGCAGCCAAAATGGAGGGAGCAATCAGCCCCAGCATTTT.